The 2 T cell receptor beta chains given below trace back to one sample, sequenced in a study of cytomegalovirus exposure and HLA in healthy donors. Assay used: immunoSEQ multiplex PCR; TCRdb lists only in-frame clones, some missing. The sample consists of about 240,000 clones, 86% of them appearing once. The sequenced material came from PBMCs. Receptors originate from a woman in her twenties or thirties in good health and CMV-seropositive.

This chain uses TRBV20-1 with TRBJ1-1; no definite D call. With 5 bases removed from V and 6 bases from J, the gap between germline ends came to 10 bases. Looked up from germline, CDR1 is DFQATT and CDR2 is SNEGSKA (reference sequence). The CDR3 covers 11 residues. The CDR3 is CSAAGEAEAFF. The CDR3 region has the DNA TGCAGTGCTGCCGGTGAGGCTGAAGCTTTCTTT.

The genes are TRBV27 and TRBJ2-3; D may be TRBD1 (6 bases). Germline CDR1 MNHEY, CDR2 SMNVEV (reference sequence). V dropped 5 bases and J dropped 1 base, with 13 bases sitting between them. This CDR3 region has 15 residues. CDR3 in DNA: TGTGCCAGCAGTGTCCGGACAGTGGGCACAGATACGCAGTATTTT. Its protein product is CASSVRTVGTDTQYF.